The 14 T cell receptor beta chains given below trace back to one sample, sequenced in a study of blood T cell repertoires in COVID-19. Sequenced by immunoSEQ multiplex PCR; TCRdb stores in-frame clones only, minus some. This table holds about 90,000 clones, less than 85% found once. Sequenced material: peripheral blood. The receptors shown here come from a man aged 65 to 85 with acute or convalescent COVID-19.

The CDR3 is CASSLGPSGSRDEQFF. CDR3 nucleotide sequence: TGTGCCAGCAGCCTAGGGCCTAGCGGGAGTCGAGATGAGCAGTTCTTC. The chain recombines TRBV6-6 with TRBJ2-1; 10 bases line up with TRBD2. V gave up 6 bases and J gave up 8 bases; unmatched junction bases: 13. The CDR3 consists of 16 residues. CDR1 and CDR2 (germline): MNHNY, SVGAGI (reference sequence).

CDR3 in DNA: TGCAGTGCTAGTAACGGACAGGGGGCCTCACAGGATACGCAGTATTTT. Translating gives CSASNGQGASQDTQYF. This chain connects TRBV20-1 to TRBJ2-3; 11 bases fit TRBD1. CDR3 length: 16 residues. CDR1 and CDR2 from the germline V gene are DFQATT and SNEGSKA (reference sequence). V lost 3 bases, J lost 6 bases, and 11 bases stayed unmatched.

The chain couples TRBV6-5 to TRBJ1-6; D call uncertain. CDR3 length: 13 amino acids. V dropped 2 bases and J dropped 7 bases, with 6 bases sitting between them. Germline V gene data show CDR1 as MNHEY and CDR2 as SVGAGI. CDR3 protein: CASSYGLNSPLHF. DNA for the CDR3: TGTGCCAGCAGTTACGGACTAAATTCACCCCTCCACTTT.

The chain is built from TRBV5-1 and TRBJ1-6, with 8 bases identical to TRBD1. CDR3 size: 14 residues. V dropped 4 bases and J dropped 9; count of bases not matched to a gene: 6. Germline CDR1 is SGHRS and CDR2 is YFSETQ. This CDR3 is CASSLDRGGSPLHF. The DNA of the CDR3 is TGCGCCAGCAGCCTTGACAGGGGAGGTTCACCCCTCCACTTT.

The chain is built from TRBV2 and TRBJ2-3; D is unresolved. The V end was cut by 5 bases, the J end by 0 bases, with 12 bases between. There are 15 residues in the CDR3. Germline CDR1 is SNHLY and CDR2 is FYNNEI. DNA for the CDR3: TGTGCCAGCAGTCCAACTGGGCTGAGCACAGATACGCAGTATTTT. Its translation: CASSPTGLSTDTQYF.

The V gene is TRBV9, the J gene TRBJ2-1, with TRBD2 matching 14 bases. The CDR3 is 15 amino acids. The J segment lost 9 bases and the V segment lost 0 bases, leaving 2 bases of the junction unmatched. Germline V gene data show CDR1 as SGDLS and CDR2 as YYNGEE. CDR3: CASSVEGLAGVEQFF. CDR3 bases: TGTGCCAGCAGCGTAGAGGGACTAGCGGGAGTTGAGCAGTTCTTC.

The chain joins TRBV5-1 to TRBJ1-4, with a weak D call TRBD1 (5 bases). V lost 0 bases and J lost 5, with 14 bases in between. CDR3 length: 16 residues. Germline V CDR1 and CDR2: SGHRS, YFSETQ. The CDR3 is CASSLGQSPINEKLFF. CDR3 in DNA: TGCGCCAGCAGCTTGGGACAGAGCCCAATCAATGAAAAACTGTTTTTT.

This chain uses TRBV28 with TRBJ1-6; 7 bases line up with TRBD1. J gave up 2 bases and V 6 bases, and 4 bases lay outside the gene matches. CDR3 size: 15 residues. In germline, CDR1 is MDHEN, CDR2 SYDVKM. The CDR3 spells CASSVTGPYNSPLHF. The CDR3 bases are TGTGCCAGCAGCGTGACAGGGCCCTATAATTCACCCCTCCACTTT.

The chain recombines TRBV4-1 with TRBJ1-1, with D tentatively TRBD1 (5 bases). V lost 0 bases, J lost 1 base, and 18 bases lay in between. Germline CDR1 reads MGHRA; CDR2 reads YSYEKL. CDR3 length: 18 amino acids. The CDR3 reads CASSQEVTAVDPNTEAFF. In DNA, the CDR3 is TGCGCCAGCAGCCAAGAGGTGACAGCAGTAGATCCGAACACTGAAGCTTTCTTT.

The rearrangement links TRBV28 to TRBJ1-2; D is perhaps TRBD1 (6 bases). CDR3 length: 17 residues. Trimming stripped 4 bases from V and 8 bases from J, with 26 bases between. CDR1 is MDHEN and CDR2 is SYDVKM in the germline V gene. CDR3 nucleotides: TGTGCCAGCAGTTCGTATCTCCGGGACACCAAACAGCGGGGCTACACCTTC. This encodes CASSSYLRDTKQRGYTF.

V usage is TRBV2 and J usage is TRBJ1-5; D perhaps matches TRBD1 (5 bases). V shed 4 bases and J shed 3 bases, with 10 bases lying between them. This CDR3 is built from 14 residues. CDR1 and CDR2 from the germline V gene are SNHLY and FYNNEI. CDR3 protein: CASSVQVYNQPQHF. In DNA, the CDR3 is TGTGCCAGCAGTGTACAGGTTTACAATCAGCCCCAGCATTTT. Looking up the rest from reference TRBV2 and TRBJ1-5 gives the full variable domain: EPEVTQTPSHQVTQMGQEVILRCVPISNHLYFYWYRQILGQKVEFLVSFYNNEISEKSEIFDDQFSVERPDGSNFTLKIRSTKLEDSAMYFCASSVQVYNQPQHFGDGTRLSIL.

Only a few counts were recorded for this clone. This chain connects TRBV6-1 to TRBJ1-6, with TRBD1 identical over 7 bases. Trimming cost V 3 bases and J 7 bases; bases outside gene matches: 9. The CDR3 runs 16 residues. Germline V lookup: CDR1 MNHNS, CDR2 SASEGT. CDR3 residues: CASSDTGQRTNSPLHF. The CDR3 DNA is TGTGCCAGCAGTGATACGGGACAGAGAACGAATTCACCCCTCCACTTT.

The chain combines TRBV6-5 with TRBJ1-1; 10 nucleotides line up with TRBD1. This CDR3 is 14 amino acids long. Per germline, CDR1 MNHEY and CDR2 SVGAGI. After removal of 7 bases from V and 4 bases from J, the junction contained 6 bases not matched to a gene. The chain's CDR3 is CASNWDRGGTEAFF. CDR3 bases: TGTGCCAGCAATTGGGACAGGGGAGGCACTGAAGCTTTCTTT.

This chain links TRBV10-2 with TRBJ2-5, with 8 bases lining up with TRBD2. Germline-derived CDR1 and CDR2 are WSHSY and SAAADI. The CDR3 is made up of 15 amino acids. V shed 6 bases, J shed 5 bases, and the junction held 11 bases outside the gene matches. The CDR3 here is CASRPGTREGETQYF. Here the CDR3 DNA reads TGCGCCAGCAGACCCGGGACTAGGGAGGGGGAGACCCAGTACTTC.